One T cell receptor beta chain is described in this entry. The repertoire was sequenced with immunoSEQ multiplex PCR; TCRdb's copy has only in-frame clones and lacks some. Of approximately 69,000 clones listed, about nine tenths are singletons. The sample is drawn from a study of OX40 agonist ivuxolimab in advanced cancers. The CDR3 is 12 residues long. The V end was cut by 6 bases, the J end by 7 bases, with 16 bases between. From germline, CDR1 is SQVTM and CDR2 ANQGSEA. The V call is TRBV29-1, the J call TRBJ2-7, with D possibly matching TRBD2 (6 bases). The material was CD4+ or CD8+ T cells sorted from blood, obtained in a trial of the OX40 agonist ivuxolimab. The origin of this receptor is an adult with an advanced solid tumor such as melanoma, head and neck, liver or kidney cancer. The CDR3 DNA reads as TGCAGCGTACGGACCTCAGGAGGGGAGCAGTACTTC. Translating it yields CSVRTSGGEQYF.